The TCR beta chain described here comes from a study of PD-L1 blockade in urothelial cancer. In the study overall: Atezolizumab was started by patients in about 2014 at 1,200 mg intravenously every 3 weeks.

The CDR3 has 14 amino acids. V lost 5 bases to trimming and J lost 5 bases, with 12 bases between them. Germline CDR1 reads MDHEN; CDR2 reads SYDVKM. Measured with immunoSEQ multiplex PCR; TCRdb has only the in-frame clones, and not every one. The data hold 40,000 or so clones, with roughly 80% observed a single time. The chain joins TRBV28 to TRBJ2-2; a weak D match, TRBD2 (6 bases). Source: PBMCs, taken around atezolizumab (anti-PD-L1) treatment. This receptor was obtained from a man in his 70s with urothelial cancer. CDR3 in amino acids: CASSPGGATGELFF. In nucleotides, the CDR3 is TGTGCCAGCAGTCCTGGAGGGGCAACCGGGGAGCTGTTTTTT.